This T cell receptor beta chain comes out of a study of shared clonotypes between healthy human individuals. Some clones are missing from TCRdb's copy, which holds only in-frame ones; the method was immunoSEQ multiplex PCR. The table lists 2 million to 3 million clones, 90% to 95% of them singletons. Germline CDR1 reads SGHDT; CDR2 reads YYEEEE. The CDR3 length is 17 residues. Trimming took 4 bases from V and 2 from J; bases not matched to a gene: 8. Sample: naive CD4+ T cells sorted from blood. Subset given: CD45RA+ positively selected. The clonotype comes from a man aged 18 to 29 in good health. The rearrangement uses TRBV5-6 and TRBJ2-3; TRBD2 aligns across 12 bases. CDR3: CASSRRLAGASTDTQYF. The DNA of the CDR3 is TGTGCCAGCAGCCGACGACTAGCGGGGGCCTCCACAGATACGCAGTATTTT.